These 22 T cell receptor beta chains share one sample of origin, sequenced in a study of blood T cell repertoires in COVID-19. Sequencing used immunoSEQ multiplex PCR; TCRdb keeps in-frame clones, though not all of them. The profile shows 200,000 or so clones, 85% to 90% of them singletons. The material sequenced was PBMCs or T cells enriched from blood (not recorded which). These receptors were collected from a woman in her late teens or twenties in a cohort exposed to, infected with or recovered from COVID-19 (not recorded which).

The chain is built from TRBV3-1 (or the pseudogene TRBV3-2) and TRBJ1-3; D unresolved. This CDR3 spans 15 amino acids. Looked up from germline, CDR1 is LGHDT and CDR2 is YNNKEL (reference sequence). Between the trimmed V and J ends, which lost 4 bases and 2 bases, there was a span of 12 bases. The CDR3 DNA follows: TGTGCCAGCAGCCCTGGAGTCCACACTGGAAACACCATATATTTT. This codes for CASSPGVHTGNTIYF.

V gene TRBV12-3 or TRBV12-4 combines with J gene TRBJ1-2; maybe TRBD1 (5 bases). V lost 4 bases and J 14 bases, leaving 17 bases between the germline ends. This CDR3 comprises 12 residues. In nucleotides, the CDR3 is TGTGCCAGCAGTTCGGGGAGGGTGGGGCATACCTTC. It specifies CASSSGRVGHTF.

V usage is TRBV29-1 and J usage is TRBJ2-1; 8 bases line up with TRBD1. The CDR3 has 14 residues. Germline-derived CDR1 and CDR2 are SQVTM and ANQGSEA. Germline trimming cut 2 bases from V and 6 bases from J; bases unmatched to any gene: 6. CDR3 sequence: CSVEPPGTGNEQFF. The CDR3 DNA is TGCAGCGTTGAACCTCCCGGGACAGGCAATGAGCAGTTCTTC.

V usage is TRBV9 and J usage is TRBJ2-3; TRBD1 agrees at 8 bases. This CDR3 comprises 17 residues. Germline V gene data show CDR1 as SGDLS and CDR2 as YYNGEE. The junction had 11 bases not matched to a gene; V was cut back by 0 bases and J by 5 bases. The CDR3 region is CASSVGGGRGRGDTQYF. CDR3 sequence (DNA): TGTGCCAGCAGCGTAGGGGGAGGCAGGGGGCGAGGAGATACGCAGTATTTT.

The chain combines TRBV28 with TRBJ1-5; D not certain. This CDR3 is 15 amino acids long. Germline CDR1 is MDHEN and CDR2 is SYDVKM. The V end lost 2 bases, the J end lost 3 bases, and 11 bases lay between the germline ends. The CDR3 nucleotides are TGTGCCAGCAGTTTAGTAGCCGGATCCAATCAGCCCCAGCATTTT. It specifies CASSLVAGSNQPQHF.

The genes are TRBV19 and TRBJ1-2; 10 bases agree with TRBD1. Germline values: CDR1 LNHDA, CDR2 SQIVND (reference sequence). The CDR3 is made up of 17 amino acids. The V segment lost 4 bases and the J segment 8 bases; nucleotides outside the gene matches: 16. The CDR3 loop is CASSTPDSTGGEGGYTF. In nucleotides, the CDR3 is TGTGCCAGTAGTACCCCAGACTCGACAGGGGGCGAAGGAGGCTACACCTTC.

The V call is TRBV5-1, the J call TRBJ1-4; 7 positions match TRBD1. The germline gives CDR1 SGHRS, CDR2 YFSETQ. Germline trimming cut 4 bases from V and 5 bases from J; bases unmatched to any gene: 8. This CDR3 has 15 residues. CDR3 protein: CASSHEGRGNEKLFF. The CDR3 bases are TGCGCCAGCAGCCATGAGGGCAGGGGGAATGAAAAACTGTTTTTT.

In its sample, this clone was seen a few times. The J gene is TRBJ1-2, the V gene TRBV5-1, with D tentatively TRBD1 (5 bases). The length of the CDR3 is 15 residues. Trimming removed 4 bases at V and 6 bases at J, with 19 bases between. Germline CDR1 SGHRS, CDR2 YFSETQ. CDR3 in amino acids: CASSRDGQPGDGYTF. Written as DNA, the CDR3 is TGCGCCAGCAGCCGCGACGGCCAACCGGGGGATGGCTACACCTTC.

This chain connects TRBV6-5 to TRBJ2-3, with a tentative D call TRBD1 (6 bases). V lost 0 bases, J lost 3 bases, and 10 bases lay in between. The CDR3 runs to 15 residues. Germline CDR1 reads MNHEY; CDR2 reads SVGAGI. The DNA of the CDR3 is TGTGCCAGCAGTTACTCGGACAGTTATACAGATACGCAGTATTTT. The encoded protein is CASSYSDSYTDTQYF.

This clone was found a few times. This CDR3 is also generated by other DNA sequences in the sample. The rearrangement links TRBV18 to TRBJ1-4; TRBD1 might be the D (6 bases). The germline V and J ends were trimmed by 5 bases and 10 bases, with 20 bases remaining between them. CDR1 KGHSH and CDR2 LQKENI come from the germline V gene. CDR3 size: 15 residues. CDR3 sequence reads: CASSTPTGQVTKLFF. The CDR3 bases are TGTGCCAGCTCAACCCCCACGGGACAAGTGACAAAACTGTTTTTT.

This sequence joins TRBV5-1 and TRBJ2-6; D is ambiguous. Per germline, CDR1 SGHRS and CDR2 YFSETQ. V lost 0 bases to trimming and J lost 0 bases, with 7 bases between them. The CDR3 spans 16 residues. The CDR3 loop reads CASSLDSFSGANVLTF. Here the CDR3 DNA reads TGCGCCAGCAGCTTGGACAGCTTCTCTGGGGCCAACGTCCTGACTTTC.

This clone was observed once. The rearrangement joins TRBV3-1 (or the pseudogene TRBV3-2) to TRBJ1-3; unclear D gene. V lost 0 bases to trimming and J lost 0 bases, with 6 bases between them. The CDR3 loop spans 15 amino acids. Germline CDR1 and CDR2: LGHDT and YNNKEL (reference sequence). CDR3 nucleotides: TGTGCCAGCAGCCAAGAGGGGAGCTCTGGAAACACCATATATTTT. It yields the protein CASSQEGSSGNTIYF.

The chain couples TRBV18 to TRBJ2-1; the match to TRBD2 covers 9 bases. This CDR3 spans 16 amino acids. V dropped 0 bases and J dropped 4; count of bases not matched to a gene: 4. The germline V gene has CDR1 KGHSH and CDR2 LQKENI. The CDR3 nucleotides read TGTGCCAGCTCACCACCCAGCGGGGGGCATTACAATGAGCAGTTCTTC. Translating gives CASSPPSGGHYNEQFF.

The chain combines TRBV5-1 with TRBJ1-2; 8 nucleotides line up with TRBD1. Germline lookup yields CDR1 SGHRS and CDR2 YFSETQ. The CDR3 runs to 16 residues. Trimming cost V 0 bases and J 4 bases; bases outside gene matches: 8. CDR3 loop: CASSLVAGGIGYGYTF. The DNA of the CDR3 is TGCGCCAGCAGCTTGGTGGCAGGGGGCATAGGCTATGGCTACACCTTC. Together with reference TRBV5-1 and TRBJ1-2, the CDR3 gives the full variable domain: KAGVTQTPRYLIKTRGQQVTLSCSPISGHRSVSWYQQTPGQGLQFLFEYFSETQRNKGNFPGRFSGRQFSNSRSEMNVSTLELGDSALYLCASSLVAGGIGYGYTFGSGTRLTVV.

The chain is built from TRBV2 and TRBJ1-2; no definite D call. Germline loops: CDR1 SNHLY, CDR2 FYNNEI. The CDR3 contains 15 residues. Trimming took 5 bases from V and 5 from J, leaving 18 bases between them. CDR3 DNA sequence: TGTGCCAGCAGTCCCCGGATGGGCAACGGTTATGGCTACACCTTC. It is translated as CASSPRMGNGYGYTF.

The chain recombines TRBV11-3 with TRBJ2-5, with 7 bases that match TRBD1. Germline V gives CDR1 SGHNT, CDR2 YENEEA. This CDR3 is built from 15 residues. The junction had 8 bases not matched to a gene; V was cut back by 3 bases and J by 4 bases. The CDR3 coding sequence is TGTGCCAGCAGCTTGGGTAGGGGGCGAGTAGAGACCCAGTACTTC. It specifies CASSLGRGRVETQYF. The whole variable domain, remainder taken from reference TRBV11-3 and TRBJ2-5, is EAGVVQSPRYKIIEKKQPVAFWCNPISGHNTLYWYLQNLGQGPELLIRYENEEAVDDSQLPKDRFSAERLKGVDSTLKIQPAELGDSAVYLCASSLGRGRVETQYFGPGTRLLVL.

The chain has TRBV12-3 or TRBV12-4 and TRBJ1-2, with a tentative D call TRBD1 (5 bases). V dropped 8 bases and J dropped 5 bases, with 15 bases sitting between them. There are 13 residues in the CDR3. CDR3 residues: CASQHPGGYGYTF. In DNA, the CDR3 is TGTGCCAGCCAACACCCGGGGGGGTATGGCTACACCTTC.

The gene calls are TRBV14 and TRBJ2-7, with TRBD2 matching over 10 bases. Germline CDR1 and CDR2: SGHDN and FVKESK. V trimming: 3 bases; J trimming: 4 bases; junction bases outside the gene matches: 3. CDR3 length equals 14 residues. In DNA form, the CDR3 reads TGTGCCAGCAGCCAGATAGCGGGGGGATACGAGCAGTACTTC. Residues: CASSQIAGGYEQYF.

At least ten counts were recorded for this clone. J is TRBJ2-7 and V is TRBV11-3; 7 nucleotides align to TRBD2. Germline CDR1 and CDR2: SGHNT and YENEEA. Trimming removed 3 bases from V and 0 bases from J; junction bases left unmatched: 8. CDR3 size: 16 residues. CDR3 residues: CASSFNGGVGSYEQYF. In DNA, the CDR3 is TGTGCCAGCAGCTTCAATGGGGGGGTAGGCTCCTACGAGCAGTACTTC.

V and J are TRBV7-8 and TRBJ2-5, with 14 bases matching TRBD2. This CDR3 has 15 amino acids. The junction had 4 bases not matched to a gene; V was cut back by 5 bases and J by 5 bases. The germline gives CDR1 SGHVS, CDR2 FQNEAQ. DNA for the CDR3: TGTGCCAGCAGCCCTAGGACTAGCGGGAGGGAGACCCAGTACTTC. Translation gives CASSPRTSGRETQYF.

The chain combines TRBV7-9 with TRBJ1-1; TRBD1 matches at 8 bases. The CDR3 loop spans 16 amino acids. Germline CDR1 reads SEHNR; CDR2 reads FQNEAQ (reference sequence). The V gene end was trimmed by 6 bases and the J gene end by 3 bases; junction bases not matched to a gene: 12. In DNA, the CDR3 is TGTGCCAGCAGTTCGCGTCAGGGGGCGAGGGACACTGAAGCTTTCTTT. Translating gives CASSSRQGARDTEAFF.

This clone was observed once. V is TRBV28 and J is TRBJ1-1; 8 bases are a match to TRBD1. Per germline, CDR1 MDHEN and CDR2 SYDVKM. The CDR3 runs 15 residues. The V and J ends lost 4 bases and 1 base, in that order; junction bases with no gene match: 5. In nucleotides, the CDR3 is TGTGCCAGCAGTTCCCGCGGGACAGGGAACACTGAAGCTTTCTTT. It is translated as CASSSRGTGNTEAFF.